This T cell receptor beta chain stems from a study of memory CD4+ T cells and cytomegalovirus serostatus (dated by TCRdb to between 2017 and 2020). Notes on the research overall: The 35 or so healthy Belgian adults in the cohort included 9 who were CMV seropositive and approximately 25 who were CMV seronegative. CD4+ memory TCRbeta repertoires of a Belgian cohort with known cytomegalovirus serostatus were sequenced in order to replicate a published TCR-based CMV serostatus classifier. On the study overall, not on this receptor specifically: Among the 160 or so previously reported CMV-associated TCRbeta sequences, 67 showed up in the CD4+ memory repertoires, with each one found in between one and five individuals. For predicting CMV serostatus, the median bootstrapped AUC was 0.95 using the original framework and around 0.9 using a US-trained random forest. The results were read as suggesting that the CMV-associated TCR signature is, for the most part, present in the CD4+ memory repertoire. On the Belgian cohort, the classifier based on the original framework reached a median bootstrapped AUC of roughly 0.96, with a 95% CI of 0.76-1.00. Only CD4+CD45RO+ memory cells were sequenced, in contrast to the original study, which included naive and memory CD4+ and CD8+ populations.

The CDR3 measures 13 amino acids from cysteine to phenylalanine. The entry retains the CDR3 DNA only, 39 bases that are in frame from base 1. CDR1 and CDR2 are drawn from the germline V gene: MNHEY, SVGAGI. The germline ends are 12 bases apart after V is trimmed by 5 bases and J by 7 bases. On this clone itself: Its antigen has not been determined. Per-nucleotide qualities are absent, and no much larger clonotype sits a single base away.

Genomic DNA was extracted from sorted cells with the Quick-DNA Microprep Kit. Amplification of TCRbeta DNA was done with the immunoSEQ hsTCRbeta kit, following the protocol from the manufacturer. TCRbeta libraries were sequenced on an Illumina MiSeq instrument. The authors' analysis ran thus. Once out-of-frame sequences had been removed, a few million distinct TCRbeta sequences were left, which works out to an average of approximately 70,000 per individual. Each individual was scored according to the count of 150 or so previously reported CMV-associated TCRbeta sequences and the total productive distinct TCRbeta count. A beta-binomial model was reimplemented in Python, and scikit-learn random forests with default parameters were trained on US cohort data. Classifier performance on the Belgian cohort was reported as the median AUC with percentile confidence intervals calculated over 10,000 bootstrap iterations. The table comes from immuneACCESS by way of TCRdb, which keeps in-frame sequences with V and J called. Part of the clones is missing from these tables; in studies checked, under half for an unresolved V gene and the rest for unknown reasons. For V, J and clone size, that table is used; D and trimming come from the DNA. The sample records some 64,000 clones, about 81% of which are singletons. Of the sample, about 0.88% falls within the top ten clones.

Single viable CD3+CD4+CD8-CD45RO+ cells were sorted as memory CD4+ T cells on a FACSAria II. To determine CMV serostatus, a Roche Elecsys assay was used that detects serum IgG against CMV pp150, pp28, p38 and p52. Following thawing, total CD4+ T cells were enriched through positive selection using CD4 magnetic microbeads. Samples originated from another study that specifically interrogated the CD4+ T cell memory repertoire. Peripheral blood mononuclear cells were isolated and cryopreserved according to standard operating procedures, and serum was stored at -80 degrees C. CD3-PerCP (BW264/56), CD4-APC (RPA-T4), CD45RO-PE (UCHT1) and CD8-Pacific Orange (3B5) antibodies were used for staining, and non-viable cells were excluded with Sytox blue.

Recombination connected TRBV6-5 to TRBJ1-5; the D segment could be TRBD1, given 5 matching bases. This receptor was obtained from an adult in good health and CMV-seronegative. Specimen: memory CD4+ T cells from blood. Here the CDR3 is given as CASSPTRDQPQHF. The nucleotides are TGTGCCAGCAGTCCCACCAGGGACCAGCCCCAGCATTTT.